This T cell receptor beta chain was sequenced during a study of molecular identifiers for immune sequencing clone quantification. General observations from the study: Barcode collisions between identical TCR molecules could shrink estimates of highly expanded clone sizes.

Previously described methods and listed TCR primers were used for bulk TCR libraries. TCRdb re-called the PCR reads through MiXCR, storing one row per CDR3 protein. The sample holds hundreds of thousands of distinct CDR3 sequences, about 25% seen once. As for this clonotype: Antigen specificity is unknown.

Trimming cost V 6 bases and J 1 base; bases outside gene matches: 8. The germline CDR1 and CDR2 sequences are SNHLY and FYNNEI. CDR3 length equals 15 residues. The J gene is TRBJ2-7, the V gene TRBV2, with 8 positions matching TRBD1. The receptor's source is a human donor in good health. Some libraries in this study had Jurkat cell RNA spiked in. Sequenced material: naive CD8+ T cells from blood, with Jurkat cell RNA spiked in. Subset denoted: FACS-sorted CD8+CD4-CCR7+CD45RA+ naive T cells. The CDR3 protein is CASSPGGEGSYEQYF. CDR3 nucleotides: TGTGCCAGCAGCCCAGGGGGCGAGGGATCCTACGAGCAGTACTTC. The full variable domain, completed using reference TRBV2 and TRBJ2-7, is EPEVTQTPSHQVTQMGQEVILRCVPISNHLYFYWYRQILGQKVEFLVSFYNNEISEKSEIFDDQFSVERPDGSNFTLKIRSTKLEDSAMYFCASSPGGEGSYEQYFGPGTRLTVT.